The 7 T cell receptor beta chains below were found in one sample sequenced in a study of blood T cells in healthy people across ages. A second PCR of 7 to 11 cycles used a sample-barcoded 5' primer and a J-beta primer mix. TCRdb passed the 5' RACE reads through MiXCR, listing each CDR3 protein once. The data show roughly 560,000 distinct CDR3 sequences, 24% seen once. These data were also filed under a second study, of T cells of mothers and their children.

The specimen sequenced was blood. These receptor sequences come from a boy aged 5-17 years in good health.

In its sample, this clonotype was seen many times. The V gene is TRBV4-3, the J gene TRBJ2-3; TRBD2 might be the D (6 bases). V was cut by 4 bases and J by 3 bases, with 23 bases left in between. CDR3 length: 18 amino acids. Looked up from germline, CDR1 is LGHNA and CDR2 is YSLEER. For the CDR3, the DNA is TGCGCCAGCAGCCTCTCCCCCCGGCAGGGAGGACGGACAGATACGCAGTATTTT. Its translation: CASSLSPRQGGRTDTQYF.

This clonotype was seen a handful of times. The chain combines TRBV11-2 with TRBJ2-3; D ambiguous. Looked up from germline, CDR1 is SGHAT and CDR2 is FQNNGV. Trimming took off 0 bases at V and 1 base at J, with 5 bases between the two ends. This CDR3 spans 14 amino acids. CDR3 loop: CASSLDWGTDTQYF. The CDR3 DNA reads TGTGCCAGCAGCTTAGACTGGGGCACAGATACGCAGTATTTT.

Notes on this clonotype: The junction shows a germline mismatch at one end, possibly a read error. This sequence joins TRBV5-1 and TRBJ2-7; tentative D call: TRBD1 (6 bases). Per the germline V gene, CDR1 is SGHRS and CDR2 is YFSETQ. This CDR3 region has 17 residues. DNA for the CDR3: TGCGCCAGCAGCTTGGCCCTACACAGGGATGCTGACTACGAGCAATACTTC. This gives the protein CASSLALHRDADYEQYF.

V and J are TRBV4-1 and TRBJ1-1, with D maybe TRBD1 (5 bases). The germline V gene has CDR1 MGHRA and CDR2 YSYEKL. This CDR3 comprises 15 residues. V was shortened by 1 base and J by 2 bases, with 11 bases between the two germline ends. The chain's CDR3 is CASSQAGRRNTEAFF. The CDR3, as DNA: TGCGCCAGCAGCCAAGCAGGGAGACGTAACACTGAAGCTTTCTTT.

The table lists this clonotype with a count of one. This chain joins TRBV7-9 and TRBJ2-5, with 7 nucleotides matching TRBD1. V was pared by 5 bases and J by 1 base, with 7 bases of the junction left unmatched. The CDR3 is 15 amino acids. Germline V gene sequence: CDR1 SEHNR, CDR2 FQNEAQ (reference sequence). The CDR3 region is CASSPRGTVQETQYF. The CDR3 region has the DNA TGTGCCAGCAGCCCACGTGGGACAGTCCAAGAGACCCAGTACTTC.

This clonotype turned up a few times. The gene calls are TRBV11-2 and TRBJ1-3; TRBD1 is a possible D gene (5 bases). The CDR3 spans 20 residues. Deletions cut 5 bases from V and 4 bases from J, with 30 bases between. Looked up from germline, CDR1 is SGHAT and CDR2 is FQNNGV. The CDR3 sequence is CASSTGPDPAGRSLGNTIYF. The CDR3 region has the DNA TGTGCCAGCAGCACGGGACCCGACCCCGCAGGGCGAAGTCTGGGAAACACCATATATTTT.

The chain couples TRBV27 to TRBJ2-7; 9 nucleotides agree with TRBD1. The CDR3 contains 12 residues. In germline, CDR1 is MNHEY, CDR2 SMNVEV (reference sequence). V dropped 5 bases and J dropped 5; count of bases not matched to a gene: 1. This CDR3 is CASSTGGHEQYF. DNA of the CDR3: TGTGCCAGCAGTACAGGGGGCCACGAGCAGTACTTC.